A single sample gave rise to the 7 T cell receptor beta chains below, sequenced in a study of blood T cell repertoires in COVID-19 (dated by TCRdb to the early 2020s). Library method: the immunoSEQ multiplex PCR assay. Held by TCRdb, this immuneACCESS table contains in-frame sequences only and omits some clones. Under half of the omission traces to an unresolved V gene where checked; the cause of the rest is unknown. Counted in this sample were approximately 200,000 clones; roughly four fifths of them appeared once. Around 9% of the sample goes to the ten largest clones. The sample was PBMCs or T cells enriched from blood (not recorded which). The receptors were gathered from a man between 40 and 49 years old who had recovered from COVID-19.

This rearrangement joins TRBV5-1 to TRBJ2-2; 10 positions agree with TRBD2. The CDR3 is 16 residues long. Trimming took 0 bases from V and 5 from J; bases not matched to a gene: 4. Per the germline V gene, CDR1 is SGHRS and CDR2 is YFSETQ. The DNA for the CDR3 is TGCGCCAGCAGCTTGGCGCTGACTAGCGGGACCGGGGAGCTGTTTTTT. Translated: CASSLALTSGTGELFF.

This clone has just one count. The J gene is TRBJ2-7, the V gene TRBV10-2; D is possibly TRBD2 (6 bases). Germline V lookup: CDR1 WSHSY, CDR2 SAAADI. This CDR3 is 14 amino acids long. Deletions cut 1 base from V and 4 bases from J, with 11 bases between. Here the CDR3 reads CASSEWGDGYEQYF. CDR3 bases: TGCGCCAGCAGTGAGTGGGGGGACGGGTACGAGCAGTACTTC.

As to this clone: The same CDR3 arises from other DNA sequences in this sample as well. This sequence joins TRBV6-5 and TRBJ2-7, with 8 bases lining up with TRBD1. The CDR3 covers 15 residues. V shed 0 bases and J 2 bases; nucleotides not matched to a gene: 3. CDR1 MNHEY and CDR2 SVGAGI come from the germline V gene. CDR3 in DNA: TGTGCCAGCAGTTACTCCACAGGGGGGACCTACGAGCAGTACTTC. Translating gives CASSYSTGGTYEQYF.

The J gene is TRBJ2-1, the V gene TRBV7-3; TRBD2 aligns across 10 bases. CDR1 and CDR2 from the germline V gene are SGHTA and FQGTGA. The CDR3 contains 16 residues. Trimming at V came to 5 bases and at J to 8 bases, leaving 12 bases not matched to a gene. The CDR3 region has the DNA TGTGCCAGCAGCCAGCGCGGTAGCGGGGGGTGGGATGAGCAGTTCTTC. This gives the protein CASSQRGSGGWDEQFF.

The chain uses TRBV5-1 and TRBJ2-2; D is possibly TRBD2 (7 bases). V was trimmed by 4 bases and J by 3 bases, leaving 13 bases between them. CDR3 size: 15 residues. In germline, CDR1 is SGHRS, CDR2 YFSETQ. As DNA, the CDR3 is TGCGCCAGCAGCACCCAGGGGAGGGACACCGGGGAGCTGTTTTTT. Its protein is CASSTQGRDTGELFF. The variable domain in full, completed from reference TRBV5-1 and TRBJ2-2, reads KAGVTQTPRYLIKTRGQQVTLSCSPISGHRSVSWYQQTPGQGLQFLFEYFSETQRNKGNFPGRFSGRQFSNSRSEMNVSTLELGDSALYLCASSTQGRDTGELFFGEGSRLTVL.

This clone came up a few times. V and J are TRBV19 and TRBJ2-1, with TRBD1 matching 7 bases. The germline CDR1 and CDR2 sequences are LNHDA and SQIVND (reference sequence). The V and J ends lost 5 bases and 4 bases, in that order; junction bases with no gene match: 8. This CDR3 contains 15 residues. The CDR3 loop is CASSWGQLSYNEQFF. The DNA of the CDR3 is TGTGCCAGTAGTTGGGGACAGTTATCTTACAATGAGCAGTTCTTC.

This rearrangement joins TRBV9 to TRBJ2-5; D is unresolved. Germline V gene sequence: CDR1 SGDLS, CDR2 YYNGEE. This CDR3 has 14 residues. The ends were cut back, 0 bases at V and 1 base at J, with 7 bases in the middle. CDR3 nucleotide sequence: TGTGCCAGCAGCGTAGCCCAGGTCCAAGAGACCCAGTACTTC. This sequence encodes CASSVAQVQETQYF.